A single T cell receptor (beta chain) is shown here with its context. What it recognizes is unknown. Using quantitative 5'-RACE with molecular barcodes, the authors made TCR beta libraries. From the 5' RACE reads, TCRdb called clonotypes with MiXCR, one entry per CDR3 protein. The sample gives 230,000 or so distinct CDR3 sequences, about 24% of which show up once; roughly 0.67% is in the top ten. This record belongs to a study of CD8 T cells in ankylosing spondylitis. Study conclusions and caveats: Reportedly, significant enrichment of disease-linked clones occurred in matched ankylosing spondylitis synovial fluid. Characteristic, it appeared, of ankylosing spondylitis blood was a TCR beta motif of about eight highly homologous variants. Disease-linked clones were CD8+ and relatively rare in peripheral blood.

The CDR3 is made up of 15 amino acids. V was pared by 2 bases and J by 5 bases, with 7 bases of the junction left unmatched. Germline V gene lookup returns CDR1 MNHEY and CDR2 SVGAGI. The chain joins TRBV6-5 to TRBJ2-7; 9 nucleotides align to TRBD1. Sequencing was done on a sample of blood, either unsorted or a sorted T cell fraction (not recorded which). The source of this sequence is a male donor with ankylosing spondylitis or in good health (not recorded which). The CDR3: CASSYQGQGAHEQYF. CDR3 coding DNA: TGTGCCAGCAGTTACCAGGGACAGGGCGCCCACGAGCAGTACTTC.